This TCR beta chain was observed in a study of shared clonotypes between healthy human individuals. Study findings and constraints: Sequencing depth was expected to influence donor clonotype sharing.

Genomic DNA of each subset was evenly split across several immunoSEQ plates. TCRdb's table, derived via immunoSEQ multiplex PCR, lists solely in-frame clones and lacks some. There are around 2.5 million clones in the sample; 80% to 95% occur only once, and approximately 0.36% lies in the top ten. In regard to this clone: Its matching antigen is unknown.

V was pared by 4 bases and J by 5 bases, with 16 bases of the junction left unmatched. The V gene's germline CDR1 is MGHRA and CDR2 YSYEKL. CDR3 length: 17 residues. The receptor was derived from a young man in good health. Some clones in this sample may be carry-over from other donors' samples. Sequencing input: naive CD4+ T cells from PBMCs. Subset indicated: CD45RA+ positively selected. The chain links TRBV4-1 to TRBJ2-5; 7 nucleotides align to TRBD2. The CDR3 loop reads CASSPVGLGRARETQYF. CDR3 nucleotide sequence: TGCGCCAGCAGCCCCGTGGGGTTAGGGAGGGCCCGGGAGACCCAGTACTTC.